This T cell receptor beta chain originates from a study of control samples from healthy donors and cancer patients. Sequenced by immunoSEQ multiplex PCR; TCRdb stores in-frame clones only, minus some. The sample holds 150,000 to 200,000 clones, 90% seen once. V lost 4 bases to trimming and J lost 2 bases; unmatched junction nucleotides: 5. CDR3 length equals 16 residues. Germline-derived CDR1 and CDR2 are KGHDR and SFDVKD. Sequenced input: blood. The V call is TRBV24-1, the J call TRBJ2-1, with 9 bases identical to TRBD2. The receptor's source is a woman aged 45-65 years in good health. The CDR3 loop reads CATSEAGGPPYNEQFF. In nucleotides, the CDR3 is TGTGCCACCAGTGAGGCGGGAGGGCCCCCCTACAATGAGCAGTTCTTC.